This entry lists 24 T cell receptor beta chains sequenced from one sample in a study of tumor-infiltrating lymphocytes in primary liver carcinoma. From around 500 ng of total RNA, TCR beta-specific cDNA was reverse-transcribed using a constant-region primer. Modified slightly, ARM-PCR produced TCR beta libraries over three nested multiplex PCR rounds. TRBV1-TRBV30 forward primers and a C-beta reverse primer were used in the first two PCR rounds, which each ran for approximately 10 cycles. Via MiXCR, TCRdb re-called the multiplex PCR reads, giving one row per CDR3 protein. The sample includes 120,000 or so distinct CDR3 sequences, 65% seen only once; the top ten take around 9%. Unsorted bulk tissue, roughly 19-34 mg of it, served as the source for co-extraction of RNA and DNA. Sequencing input: liver tumor tissue from sampling region 1. Subset of the sample: tumor region T1, superior pole. These receptors came from a woman in her sixties or seventies with primary liver carcinoma and hepatitis B virus infection.

This chain joins TRBV5-1 and TRBJ2-5, with D possibly TRBD2 on 5 matching bases. This CDR3 comprises 13 residues. Germline V gene data show CDR1 as SGHRS and CDR2 as YFSETQ. Trimming cost V 4 bases and J 4 bases, with 11 bases left between them. The CDR3 nucleotides read TGCGCCAGCAGCATGAGAGGGAGAGAGACCCAGTACTTC. Its protein is CASSMRGRETQYF.

The chain employs TRBV7-2 and TRBJ2-1, with 12 bases lining up with TRBD2. From germline, CDR1 is SGHTA and CDR2 FQGNSA. This CDR3 comprises 16 residues. V was pared by 5 bases and J by 9 bases, with 11 bases of the junction left unmatched. CDR3 loop: CTSSPKTSGRRGEQFF. The CDR3 DNA reads TGTACCAGCAGCCCTAAGACTAGCGGGAGAAGGGGTGAGCAGTTCTTC.

This clonotype is labeled medium-sized. The chain joins TRBV6-1 to TRBJ2-2; 10 bases agree with TRBD2. CDR1 MNHNS and CDR2 SASEGT come from the germline V gene. CDR3 size: 16 residues. The trim removed 6 bases at V and 2 bases at J, leaving 6 bases unmatched. CDR3 nucleotides: TGTGCCAGCAGCTCCGGGACTAGCGTTAACACCGGGGAGCTGTTTTTT. It specifies CASSSGTSVNTGELFF.

In its sample, this clonotype was seen a few times. The V and J genes are TRBV14 and TRBJ2-3; 8 positions match TRBD1. The CDR3 contains 14 residues. CDR1 SGHDN and CDR2 FVKESK come from the germline V gene. With V trimmed by 8 bases and J by 3 bases, 7 bases remained unmatched. In DNA form, the CDR3 reads TGTGCCAGCGATGCAGGGGGCTTTACAGATACGCAGTATTTT. Its protein product is CASDAGGFTDTQYF.

As for this clonotype: A much larger clone is a single base away; this may be a read error. V is TRBV7-9 and J is TRBJ1-2; weak D call: TRBD1 (6 bases). The V gene's germline CDR1 is SEHNR and CDR2 FQNEAQ (reference sequence). The CDR3 runs to 14 residues. CDR3 DNA sequence: TGTACCAGCAGCTTAGCGCAGGGGACCTATGGCTACACCTTC. It translates to CTSSLAQGTYGYTF.

Remarks on this clonotype: A read error may explain this, as a much larger clone is one base away. The CDR3 coding sequence is TGTGCCAGCAGCCAAGAACTAGGGGGAGGCCCATACGAGCAGTACTTC. This translates into CASSQELGGGPYEQYF. The chain uses TRBV4-2 and TRBJ2-7, with D tentatively TRBD1 or TRBD2 (6 bases each). The V end was cut by 0 bases, the J end by 4 bases, with 16 bases between. Germline loops: CDR1 LGHNA, CDR2 YNFKEQ. The CDR3 has 16 residues.

This clonotype was found many times. The genes are TRBV5-4 and TRBJ1-2; D perhaps matches TRBD1 (5 bases). Between the trimmed V and J ends, which lost 3 bases and 5 bases, there was a span of 14 bases. The CDR3 runs to 14 residues. The germline gives CDR1 SGHNT, CDR2 YYREEE (reference sequence). As DNA, the CDR3 is TGTGCCAGCAGCTGGGACCACAAAATTTATGGCTACACCTTC. This encodes CASSWDHKIYGYTF.

In its sample, this clonotype was seen a few times. This may stem from a read error, because a much larger clone lies one nucleotide away. The genes are TRBV29-1 and TRBJ2-7; 11 nucleotides line up with TRBD2. The CDR3 totals 12 residues. Looked up from germline, CDR1 is SQVTM and CDR2 is ANQGSEA. The CDR3 DNA reads as TGCAACGTTAGACTAGCGGGATCCGAGCAGTACTTC. Protein: CNVRLAGSEQYF.

The chain couples TRBV9 to TRBJ2-1; 12 positions agree with TRBD2. The CDR3 totals 17 residues. V was clipped by 3 bases and J by 0 bases; unmatched bases: 4. Germline assignment: CDR1 SGDLS and CDR2 YYNGEE. The CDR3 DNA is TGTGCCAGCAGCGATAGACTAGCGGGAGCCTCCTACAATGAGCAGTTCTTC. It yields the protein CASSDRLAGASYNEQFF.

Concerning this clonotype itself: Germline is not matched at one junction end, which may reflect a read error. The genes are TRBV28 and TRBJ2-7, with TRBD1 as a possible D gene (6 bases). The CDR3 sequence is 12 residues long. Germline CDR1 is MDHEN and CDR2 is SYDVKM. The chain's CDR3 is CSSSLRGYEQYF. The CDR3 nucleotides read TGTTCCAGCAGCCTCAGGGGCTACGAGCAGTACTTC.

The rearrangement links TRBV5-5 to TRBJ2-5; D possibly corresponds to TRBD2 (5 bases). V gave up 3 bases and J gave up 6 bases, with 18 bases separating them. CDR3 length: 15 amino acids. The germline V gene encodes CDR1 SGHKS and CDR2 YYEKEE (reference sequence). The CDR3 DNA is TGTGCCAGCAGCTGTGGACTCATGAAGCAACAGACCCAGTACTTC. It yields the protein CASSCGLMKQQTQYF.

This clonotype was counted many times. The CDR3 coding sequence is TGCGCCAGCAGCTTTAGCGGGAGTAGGAATGAGCAGTTCTTC. Its protein is CASSFSGSRNEQFF. The chain joins TRBV5-1 to TRBJ2-1, with TRBD2 matching 9 bases. V lost 2 bases, J lost 7 bases, and 4 bases stayed unmatched. This CDR3 is built from 14 residues. Germline V gene sequence: CDR1 SGHRS, CDR2 YFSETQ.

As for this clonotype: A clone one base away is much larger, so this may be a read error. The final CDR3 position lacks the conserved phenylalanine or tryptophan, pointing to a likely read error. The rearrangement uses TRBV4-1 and TRBJ2-6, with 7 nucleotides matching TRBD1. The V segment lost 2 bases and the J segment 4 bases; nucleotides outside the gene matches: 2. The CDR3 has 15 residues. Germline V gene lookup returns CDR1 MGHRA and CDR2 YSYEKL. CDR3: CASSQTGVGANVLTL. The CDR3 nucleotides are TGCGCCAGCAGCCAAACAGGGGTAGGGGCCAACGTCCTGACTCTC.

The rearrangement uses TRBV12-3 or TRBV12-4 and TRBJ1-1; weak D call: TRBD1 (5 bases). The CDR3 length is 11 residues. V was pared by 3 bases and J by 14 bases, with 13 bases between. In DNA, the CDR3 is TGTGCCAGCAGTTTCAGGCAGGGATGGTTCTTT. Translated, it gives CASSFRQGWFF.

Remarks on this clonotype: It may be a read error: a sequence one base away is much more abundant. This chain uses TRBV29-1 with TRBJ2-5; D possibly matches TRBD1 or TRBD2 (5 bases each). CDR3 size: 12 residues. V lost 3 bases, J lost 4 bases, and 9 bases lay in between. Germline CDR1 reads SQVTM; CDR2 reads ANQGSEA. The CDR3 loop is CSVDQGVETQYF. CDR3 sequence (DNA): TGCAGCGTTGACCAGGGAGTAGAGACCCAGTACTTC.

This chain links TRBV11-2 with TRBJ2-5; TRBD1 or TRBD2 may be the D gene (6 bases each). The germline V and J ends were trimmed by 4 bases and 7 bases, with 25 bases remaining between them. The CDR3 contains 17 residues. The germline gives CDR1 SGHAT, CDR2 FQNNGV. Here the CDR3 reads CASSSVGDVWGATTQYF. CDR3 nucleotides: TGTGCCAGCAGCTCTGTAGGGGATGTCTGGGGGGCAACGACCCAGTACTTC.

Remarks on this clonotype: Possible read error: a much larger clone is one base away. This chain joins TRBV29-1 and TRBJ1-2; D gene uncertain. CDR3 length equals 13 residues. Looked up from germline, CDR1 is SQVTM and CDR2 is ANQGSEA. Trimming stripped 3 bases from V and 4 bases from J, with 12 bases between. This CDR3 reads CSVEQADGYGYTF. CDR3 DNA sequence: TGCAGCGTTGAGCAGGCCGATGGCTATGGCTACACCTTC.

The J gene is TRBJ2-7, the V gene TRBV11-3; 12 nucleotides match TRBD2. CDR1 is SGHNT, CDR2 YENEEA, per germline. The CDR3 contains 17 residues. This CDR3 reads CMSGPQPPGLAGYEQYF. The CDR3 DNA reads as TGTATGAGCGGCCCCCAACCGCCGGGACTAGCGGGCTACGAGCAGTACTTC.

As to this clonotype: Compared with germline, one end of the junction differs, possibly owing to a read error. The genes are TRBV5-4 and TRBJ2-5, with 7 bases matching TRBD2. The V gene's germline CDR1 is SGHNT and CDR2 YYREEE (reference sequence). The length of the CDR3 is 15 residues. This CDR3 is CASSQRLAGDETRYF. The CDR3 DNA reads as TGTGCCAGCAGCCAACGACTGGCGGGAGACGAGACCCGGTACTTC. Full variable domain (rest looked up from reference TRBV5-4 and TRBJ2-5): ETGVTQSPTHLIKTRGQQVTLRCSSQSGHNTVSWYQQALGQGPQFIFQYYREEENGRGNFPPRFSGLQFPNYSSELNVNALELDDSALYLCASSQRLAGDETRYFGPGTRLLVL.

This clonotype was observed once. The rearrangement uses TRBV29-1 and TRBJ2-2; D remains ambiguous. Germline assignment: CDR1 SQVTM and CDR2 ANQGSEA. The CDR3 length is 14 residues. V was trimmed by 7 bases and J by 1 base, leaving 13 bases between them. Written as DNA, the CDR3 is TGCAGCGCCTCATCGTTCTTGAACACCGGGGAGCTGTTTTTT. As protein: CSASSFLNTGELFF.

The chain couples TRBV10-3 to TRBJ1-6, with unresolved D. The germline CDR1 and CDR2 sequences are ENHRY and SYGVKD. The CDR3 loop spans 16 amino acids. V dropped 4 bases and J dropped 10 bases, with 20 bases sitting between them. In DNA form, the CDR3 reads TGTGCCATCAGTGGGTCCAACACACGGTCGGGCTCACCCCTCCACTTT. Translation gives CAISGSNTRSGSPLHF.

Notes on this clonotype: A read error may produce the germline difference seen at one junction end. The CDR3, as DNA: TGTGCCACCGGCAGAGATGTAAACACTGAAGCTTTCTTT. Translation: CATGRDVNTEAFF. The chain uses TRBV15 and TRBJ1-1; D not resolved. The CDR3 loop spans 13 amino acids. The germline V gene encodes CDR1 LNHNV and CDR2 YYDKDF (reference sequence).

This clonotype was seen only a few times. Possible read error: a much larger clone is one base away. V and J are TRBV5-4 and TRBJ1-2; a possible D gene is TRBD1 (5 bases). The germline gives CDR1 SGHNT, CDR2 YYREEE (reference sequence). The CDR3 runs 12 residues. The CDR3 is CAGSSDIYGYTF. CDR3 in DNA: TGTGCCGGCAGCTCGGACATTTATGGCTACACCTTC. The whole variable domain, filled in from reference TRBV5-4 and TRBJ1-2, reads ETGVTQSPTHLIKTRGQQVTLRCSSQSGHNTVSWYQQALGQGPQFIFQYYREEENGRGNFPPRFSGLQFPNYSSELNVNALELDDSALYLCAGSSDIYGYTFGSGTRLTVV.

Of note for this clonotype: Given a much more abundant clone one base away, this may be a read error. The chain is built from TRBV28 and TRBJ2-1; TRBD1 is a possible D gene (6 bases). Germline lookup yields CDR1 MDHEN and CDR2 SYDVKM. This CDR3 is 14 amino acids long. The CDR3 region has the DNA TGTGCCAGCAGCCACGGGACACCACACAATGAGCACTTCTTC. Residues: CASSHGTPHNEHFF.